Listed below are T cell receptor beta chains from one sample, sequenced in a study. MiXCR was run by TCRdb on the multiplex PCR reads, yielding one entry per CDR3 protein. The table records 900 to 1,200 distinct CDR3 sequences, less than 7.5% of them present only once. Sequences were obtained from memory CD4+ T cells sorted from blood. These receptor sequences come from a female donor with breast cancer. CDR3s include the opening cysteine and the closing phenylalanine or tryptophan. Each record gives: V gene, clone size, J gene, D gene, CDR3 protein, CDR3 DNA. A D gene is named only where the DNA matches it firmly. A row's size may be missing; if present it is once, few, many or a size class.

V: TRBV12-3/TRBV12-4
size: .
J: TRBJ1-2
D: .
CDR3: CASSLPDGGYTF
DNA: TGTGCCAGCAGTTTACCGGACGGAGGCTACACCTTC

V: TRBV12-3/TRBV12-4
size: large
J: TRBJ1-2
D: TRBD1
CDR3: CASSPGQGGYGYTF
DNA: TGTGCCAGCAGTCCTGGACAGGGAGGATACGGCTACACCTTC

V: TRBV12-3/TRBV12-4
size: medium-sized
J: TRBJ1-2
D: .
CDR3: CASSPAAILNYGYTF
DNA: TGTGCCAGCAGTCCAGCGGCCATCCTTAACTATGGCTACACCTTC

V: TRBV12-3/TRBV12-4
size: medium-sized
J: TRBJ1-2
D: .
CDR3: CASSPFTVSGYGYTF
DNA: TGTGCCAGCAGCCCCTTCACAGTATCGGGCTATGGCTACACCTTC

V: TRBV12-3/TRBV12-4
size: large
J: TRBJ1-2
D: .
CDR3: CASSLDGAGLVYGYTF
DNA: TGTGCCAGCAGTTTAGATGGCGCGGGCTTGGTCTATGGCTACACCTTC

V: TRBV12-3/TRBV12-4
size: large
J: TRBJ1-2
D: .
CDR3: CASSLGQNYGYTF
DNA: TGTGCCAGCAGTCTTGGACAGAACTATGGCTACACCTTC

V: TRBV12-3/TRBV12-4
size: medium-sized
J: TRBJ1-2
D: .
CDR3: CASSSRGRGDYGYTF
DNA: TGTGCCAGCAGTTCCAGGGGTCGTGGGGACTATGGCTACACCTTC

V: TRBV12-3/TRBV12-4
size: medium-sized
J: TRBJ1-2
D: .
CDR3: CASSLGQSYGYTF
DNA: TGTGCCAGCAGTTTAGGACAATCCTATGGCTACACCTTC

V: TRBV12-5
size: large
J: TRBJ1-2
D: .
CDR3: CASGPSGGANYGYTF
DNA: TGTGCTAGTGGCCCGTCAGGAGGCGCTAACTATGGCTACACCTTC

V: TRBV12-3/TRBV12-4
size: medium-sized
J: TRBJ1-2
D: .
CDR3: CASRDRGRNPGDF
DNA: TGTGCCAGCAGGGACCGGGGCCGAAACCCCGGGGACTTC